These 21 T cell receptor beta chains were all obtained from the same sample, sequenced in a study of CD8 T cells in Susac syndrome. An input of roughly 0.5 to 1 ug of RNA was subjected to reverse transcription using random hexamers. One entry per CDR3 protein results from TCRdb running MiXCR on the immunoSEQ multiplex PCR reads. The data show about 130,000 distinct CDR3 sequences, nearly 95% seen once. Input material: CD4+ T cells from PBMCs. The receptors stem from a human donor in good health.

The genes are TRBV19 and TRBJ2-4; 8 positions agree with TRBD2. Trimming cost V 6 bases and J 8 bases; bases outside gene matches: 6. The CDR3 sequence is 13 residues long. CDR1 and CDR2 (germline): LNHDA, SQIVND (reference sequence). The CDR3 DNA is TGTGCCAGTAGCGCCGGGCGGGAGGACATTCAGTACTTC. Residues: CASSAGREDIQYF.

The rearrangement links TRBV19 to TRBJ2-3, with D possibly TRBD2 on 6 matching bases. Trimming removed 10 bases from V and 5 bases from J, with 16 bases in between. The germline CDR1 and CDR2 sequences are LNHDA and SQIVND (reference sequence). The CDR3 is 13 amino acids. The CDR3 sequence is CAISGLPGDTQYF. CDR3 nucleotide sequence: TGTGCCATCTCGGGACTGCCGGGAGATACGCAGTATTTT.

The V gene is TRBV7-2, the J gene TRBJ1-4; D may be TRBD1 (6 bases). Germline V lookup: CDR1 SGHTA, CDR2 FQGNSA. This CDR3 region has 19 residues. Trimming left V 5 bases short and J 0 bases short, with 22 bases between. CDR3 coding DNA: TGTGCCAGCAGCCCGGACCTGGGGGCCTCCCCTGCAACTAATGAAAAACTGTTTTTT. Amino acid sequence: CASSPDLGASPATNEKLFF.

The chain carries TRBV29-1 and TRBJ2-7; 10 bases agree with TRBD1. Germline V gene sequence: CDR1 SQVTM, CDR2 ANQGSEA. V lost 6 bases and J lost 8; bases outside the gene matches: 10. The CDR3 covers 13 residues. CDR3 region: CSVNSGTGVQQYF. As DNA, the CDR3 is TGCAGCGTCAATTCCGGGACAGGGGTCCAGCAGTACTTC.

The chain is built from TRBV7-7 and TRBJ2-2; D gene unclear. V lost 6 bases and J lost 7, with 12 bases in between. Germline V lookup: CDR1 SSHAT, CDR2 FNYEAQ (reference sequence). CDR3 length equals 13 residues. The CDR3 nucleotides are TGTGCCAGCAGTCTAGGGCTCTACGGGGAGCTGTTTTTT. It codes for CASSLGLYGELFF.

The V and J genes are TRBV19 and TRBJ2-5; TRBD1 aligns across 7 bases. After removal of 8 bases from V and 4 bases from J, the junction contained 10 bases not matched to a gene. This CDR3 region has 14 residues. Looked up from germline, CDR1 is LNHDA and CDR2 is SQIVND (reference sequence). CDR3 amino acids: CASRGRGSSETQYF. The CDR3 nucleotides read TGTGCCAGTCGGGGCAGGGGGAGTTCAGAGACCCAGTACTTC.

Here the CDR3 DNA reads TGTGCCAGCAGTCCGCCCGGGACAGGGATCAATCAGCCCCAGCATTTT. Its translation is CASSPPGTGINQPQHF. The chain couples TRBV6-1 to TRBJ1-5; 9 positions agree with TRBD1. The CDR3 is 16 amino acids. Losses at the gene ends were 5 bases for V and 3 bases for J; bases not matched to a gene: 8. Germline CDR1 is MNHNS and CDR2 is SASEGT.

The rearrangement links TRBV3-1 to TRBJ2-3; 10 positions agree with TRBD2. J was trimmed by 2 bases and V by 4 bases; bases with no gene match: 6. The CDR3 spans 16 residues. Germline CDR1 LGHDT, CDR2 YNNKEL (reference sequence). The CDR3: CASSPRLAGPTDTQYF. The CDR3 DNA sequence: TGTGCCAGCAGCCCCAGACTAGCGGGTCCCACAGATACGCAGTATTTT.

V and J are TRBV2 and TRBJ2-3; tentative D call: TRBD1 (7 bases). Germline assignment: CDR1 SNHLY and CDR2 FYNNEI. The CDR3 consists of 12 residues. V dropped 11 bases and J dropped 5 bases, with 14 bases sitting between them. In DNA, the CDR3 is TGTGCCGGGAGACAGGGAGGAGATACGCAGTATTTT. Its protein product is CAGRQGGDTQYF.

The chain has TRBV29-1 and TRBJ1-1; 9 nucleotides align to TRBD1. The CDR3 contains 14 residues. The germline V gene has CDR1 SQVTM and CDR2 ANQGSEA. With V trimmed by 4 bases and J by 2 bases, 5 bases remained unmatched. This CDR3 reads CSVGQGGTNTEAFF. The DNA of the CDR3 is TGCAGCGTTGGACAGGGGGGAACTAACACTGAAGCTTTCTTT.

V gene TRBV3-1 combines with J gene TRBJ2-2; weak D call: TRBD1 (6 bases). V was shortened by 6 bases and J by 7 bases, with 9 bases between the two germline ends. This CDR3 has 12 amino acids. The germline V gene has CDR1 LGHDT and CDR2 YNNKEL (reference sequence). The CDR3 region is CASRGASGELFF. The DNA of the CDR3 is TGTGCCAGCAGGGGGGCGAGCGGGGAGCTGTTTTTT.

This CDR3 is CASSRLAGGQETQYF. In nucleotides, the CDR3 is TGCGCCAGCAGCCGACTAGCGGGAGGGCAAGAGACCCAGTACTTC. The chain combines TRBV4-1 with TRBJ2-5, with 14 bases fitting TRBD2. CDR1 MGHRA and CDR2 YSYEKL come from the germline V gene. The CDR3 contains 15 residues. V shed 4 bases and J 2 bases; nucleotides not matched to a gene: 0.

CDR3 sequence (DNA): TGTGCCAGCAGCCAAGGGCGGGGCCTAGCGGACAATGAGCAGTTCTTC. This gives the protein CASSQGRGLADNEQFF. This chain connects TRBV3-1 to TRBJ2-1; TRBD2 matches 7 bases. Trimming at V came to 1 base and at J to 5 bases, leaving 8 bases not matched to a gene. This CDR3 is 16 amino acids long. In germline, CDR1 is LGHDT, CDR2 YNNKEL (reference sequence).

This sequence joins TRBV7-2 and TRBJ2-2; 10 bases fit TRBD2. Germline CDR1 reads SGHTA; CDR2 reads FQGNSA. CDR3 length: 14 residues. V shed 5 bases and J 9 bases; nucleotides not matched to a gene: 6. This CDR3 is CASSPRTSGRELFF. For the CDR3, the DNA is TGTGCCAGCAGCCCGCGTACTAGCGGGAGGGAGCTGTTTTTT.

The chain joins TRBV18 to TRBJ2-5; D call uncertain. Germline lookup yields CDR1 KGHSH and CDR2 LQKENI. This CDR3 region has 13 residues. The V end was cut by 3 bases, the J end by 1 base, with 6 bases between. The CDR3 here is CASSPSPQETQYF. DNA of the CDR3: TGTGCCAGCTCACCCTCCCCCCAAGAGACCCAGTACTTC. The full variable domain, rest sourced from reference TRBV18 and TRBJ2-5, is NAGVMQNPRHLVRRRGQEARLRCSPMKGHSHVYWYRQLPEEGLKFMVYLQKENIIDESGMPKERFSAEFPKEGPSILRIQQVVRGDSAAYFCASSPSPQETQYFGPGTRLLVL.

The chain joins TRBV12-3 or TRBV12-4 to TRBJ2-1; D remains ambiguous. V lost 7 bases and J 10 bases, leaving 14 bases between the germline ends. The CDR3 is 12 amino acids. This chain's CDR3 is CASTNGVGEQFF. The DNA of the CDR3 is TGTGCCAGCACCAATGGGGTTGGGGAGCAGTTCTTC.

The genes are TRBV5-1 and TRBJ2-7, with 13 bases matching TRBD2. Germline trimming cut 1 base from V and 7 bases from J; bases unmatched to any gene: 8. The CDR3 is 16 amino acids. Germline values: CDR1 SGHRS, CDR2 YFSETQ. CDR3 bases: TGCGCCAGCAGCTTGACTAGCGGGAGGGCCAGTAGGGAGCAGTACTTC. Translation gives CASSLTSGRASREQYF.

The V gene is TRBV28, the J gene TRBJ2-5; 11 nucleotides match TRBD1. CDR3 length: 15 amino acids. Trimming at V came to 6 bases and at J to 9 bases, leaving 12 bases not matched to a gene. The germline V gene has CDR1 MDHEN and CDR2 SYDVKM. In DNA form, the CDR3 reads TGTGCCAGCAGCCCCGGCGGACAGGGGGCGCATCCCCAGTACTTC. Protein product: CASSPGGQGAHPQYF.

This rearrangement joins TRBV2 to TRBJ2-5; weak D call: TRBD1 (5 bases). This CDR3 has 11 amino acids. V shed 7 bases and J shed 5 bases, with 8 bases lying between them. Germline V gene data show CDR1 as SNHLY and CDR2 as FYNNEI. In DNA form, the CDR3 reads TGTGCCAGCACAGGGTGGGAGACCCAGTACTTC. Translated, it gives CASTGWETQYF.

The chain recombines TRBV7-2 with TRBJ2-3, with unresolved D. The CDR3 length is 16 residues. CDR1 is SGHTA and CDR2 is FQGNSA in the germline V gene. The V end was cut by 1 base, the J end by 2 bases, with 13 bases between. The CDR3 loop is CASSLGLLPPTDTQYF. For the CDR3, the DNA is TGTGCCAGCAGCTTAGGCCTATTACCCCCCACAGATACGCAGTATTTT.

The V and J genes are TRBV30 and TRBJ1-2; weak D call: TRBD1 (5 bases). Trimming pared 2 bases from V and 8 bases from J, leaving 12 bases between. Germline assignment: CDR1 GTSNPN and CDR2 SVGIG (reference sequence). The CDR3 has 12 amino acids. CDR3 loop: CAWSLPGGGYTF. CDR3 sequence (DNA): TGTGCCTGGAGTTTACCTGGGGGGGGCTACACCTTC.